These T cell receptor beta chains were read from a single sample in a study of blood T cells in healthy people across ages. TCRdb re-analysed the 5' RACE reads in MiXCR, keeping a single row per CDR3 protein. The sample lists over 1.5 million distinct CDR3 sequences, 49% occurring once. Sequenced: blood. These receptors were obtained from a woman between 40 and 50 years old in good health. Each CDR3 is given with its conserved first and last residue.

j_call v_call cdr3_aa
TRBJ2-1 TRBV5-6 CASSSSVYNEQFF
TRBJ1-1 TRBV29-1 CSVSSLGQLNTEAFF
TRBJ2-1 TRBV6-2/TRBV6-3 CASSYSFYEQFF
TRBJ1-1 TRBV5-1 CASSPGFGGHTEAFF
TRBJ2-4 TRBV27 CASSPEGGAIQYF
TRBJ2-1 TRBV7-9 CASSLVPHEQFF
TRBJ2-7 TRBV11-1 CASSLQGPNYEQYF
TRBJ2-6 TRBV7-8 CASSLEAFGILTF
TRBJ2-7 TRBV6-2/TRBV6-3 CASSKKGYEQYF
TRBJ2-7 TRBV20-1 CSARGGGEGYEQYF
TRBJ2-1 TRBV4-1 CASSQPGQGSNEQFF
TRBJ2-2 TRBV4-1 CASSQTAGAGELFF
TRBJ2-6 TRBV7-9 CASSSPTGDSGANVLTF
TRBJ1-6 TRBV11-2 CASSLSTGPSSPLHF
TRBJ2-3 TRBV4-2 CASSPQSGSPGQTQYF
TRBJ2-3 TRBV3-1 CASSPTTGTSTDTQYF
TRBJ1-6 TRBV6-1 CASSEAGQFSNSPLHF
TRBJ2-7 TRBV27 CANSYTGTGGYEQYF
TRBJ2-7 TRBV20-1 CSARRDTSYEQYF
TRBJ2-5 TRBV6-2/TRBV6-3 CASSTGQELSETQYF
TRBJ1-4 TRBV7-2 CASSSYTSEKLFF
TRBJ2-1 TRBV18 CASSRDGSYNEQFF
TRBJ2-7 TRBV29-1 CSVLPGQSYEQYF
TRBJ2-1 TRBV12-3/TRBV12-4 CASSLAPRRLHNEQFF
TRBJ2-3 TRBV27 CASTLGRLSGDTQYF
TRBJ1-6 TRBV7-4 CSDSMGTGHNSPLHF